The 9 T cell receptor beta chains given below trace back to one sample, sequenced in a study of T cell responses to AZD1222 COVID-19 vaccine. The protocol was immunoSEQ multiplex PCR, while the TCRdb copy is restricted to in-frame clones and leaves out a portion. This sample yields some 150,000 clones, of which 70% to 90% are seen a single time; more than 4% belongs to the top ten. The sample was peripheral blood, taken 28 days after the second AZD1222 dose. The receptors here all came from an adult who received the AZD1222 COVID-19 vaccine.

V usage is TRBV6-6 and J usage is TRBJ1-2; D gene unclear. Deletions cut 10 bases from V and 7 bases from J, with 16 bases between. This CDR3 has 12 residues. Germline V CDR1 and CDR2: MNHNY, SVGAGI (reference sequence). CDR3 sequence: CATGQRMGGYTF. The CDR3 bases are TGTGCCACCGGTCAAAGGATGGGTGGCTACACCTTC.

This CDR3 is CASSLVRGRDNYGYTF. The CDR3 DNA sequence: TGTGCCAGCAGTTTAGTCAGGGGGCGCGATAACTATGGCTACACCTTC. J is TRBJ1-2 and V is TRBV27, with 8 bases matching TRBD1. Germline loops: CDR1 MNHEY, CDR2 SMNVEV (reference sequence). The J segment lost 1 base and the V segment lost 2 bases, leaving 6 bases of the junction unmatched. This CDR3 comprises 16 residues.

The chain joins TRBV12-3 or TRBV12-4 to TRBJ2-5; D is undetermined. The V end lost 2 bases, the J end lost 0 bases, and 1 base lay between the germline ends. The CDR3 covers 12 residues. This CDR3 reads CASSLNQETQYF. CDR3 in DNA: TGTGCCAGCAGTTTAAACCAAGAGACCCAGTACTTC.

The chain is built from TRBV20-1 and TRBJ2-5; D gene ambiguous. CDR3 length: 10 amino acids. Per germline, CDR1 DFQATT and CDR2 SNEGSKA (reference sequence). The V end was cut by 1 base, the J end by 9 bases, with 6 bases between. The CDR3 protein is CSARVSAQYF. The CDR3 DNA reads TGCAGTGCTAGAGTGTCGGCCCAGTACTTC.

V gene TRBV7-2 combines with J gene TRBJ1-5; the D is unclear. This CDR3 spans 16 amino acids. The V and J ends lost 1 base and 2 bases respectively, with 12 bases between them. Per germline, CDR1 SGHTA and CDR2 FQGNSA. DNA for the CDR3: TGTGCCAGCAGCTTAGTATTGGTGGGCGGCAATCAGCCCCAGCATTTT. Translating it yields CASSLVLVGGNQPQHF.

The chain joins TRBV2 to TRBJ1-1; D not resolved. This CDR3 spans 12 amino acids. Looked up from germline, CDR1 is SNHLY and CDR2 is FYNNEI. V dropped 8 bases and J dropped 0 bases, with 7 bases sitting between them. In DNA, the CDR3 is TGTGCCAGCGCCTGGGTGAACACTGAAGCTTTCTTT. Translated: CASAWVNTEAFF.

The rearrangement joins TRBV9 to TRBJ1-3; 12 bases align to TRBD1. This CDR3 is 21 amino acids long. Losses at the gene ends were 4 bases for V and 3 bases for J; bases not matched to a gene: 20. Germline lookup yields CDR1 SGDLS and CDR2 YYNGEE. The CDR3 reads CASSLSWGQGAKRSFGNTIYF. The CDR3 DNA follows: TGTGCCAGCAGCTTGTCGTGGGGACAGGGGGCTAAAAGGTCGTTTGGAAACACCATATATTTT.

This clone turned up a few times. CDR3 coding DNA: TGTGCCAGCAGCTTAGGGACAGCGACCTACGAGCAGTACTTC. It specifies CASSLGTATYEQYF. The genes are TRBV7-9 and TRBJ2-7; D perhaps matches TRBD1 (6 bases). Per the germline V gene, CDR1 is SEHNR and CDR2 is FQNEAQ (reference sequence). The CDR3 is made up of 14 amino acids. With 1 base removed from V and 2 bases from J, the gap between germline ends came to 9 bases.

The chain recombines TRBV9 with TRBJ2-7, with D perhaps being TRBD1 or TRBD2 (5 bases each). The V end was cut by 3 bases, the J end by 2 bases, with 12 bases between. CDR1 is SGDLS, CDR2 YYNGEE, per germline. This CDR3 has 14 residues. CDR3 region: CASSAGDGAYEQYF. For the CDR3, the DNA is TGTGCCAGCAGCGCCGGGGACGGCGCCTACGAGCAGTACTTC.